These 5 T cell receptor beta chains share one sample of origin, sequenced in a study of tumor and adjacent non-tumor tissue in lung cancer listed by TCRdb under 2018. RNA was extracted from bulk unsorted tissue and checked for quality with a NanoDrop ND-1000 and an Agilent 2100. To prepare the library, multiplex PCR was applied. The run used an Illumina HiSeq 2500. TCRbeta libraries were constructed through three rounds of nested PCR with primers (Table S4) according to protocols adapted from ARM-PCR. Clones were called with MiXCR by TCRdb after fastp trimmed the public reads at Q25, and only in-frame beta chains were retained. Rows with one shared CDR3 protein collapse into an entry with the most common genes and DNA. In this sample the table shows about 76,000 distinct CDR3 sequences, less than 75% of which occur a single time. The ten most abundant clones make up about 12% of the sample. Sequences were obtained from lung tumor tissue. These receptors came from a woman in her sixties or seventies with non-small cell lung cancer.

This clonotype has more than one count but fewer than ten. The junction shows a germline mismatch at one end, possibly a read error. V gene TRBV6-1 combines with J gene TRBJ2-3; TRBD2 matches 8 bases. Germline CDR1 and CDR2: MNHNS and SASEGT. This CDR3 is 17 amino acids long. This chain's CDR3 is CASSEELREAVTDTQYF. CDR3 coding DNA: TGTGCCAGTAGTGAAGAGCTGCGGGAGGCAGTCACAGATACGCAGTATTTT.

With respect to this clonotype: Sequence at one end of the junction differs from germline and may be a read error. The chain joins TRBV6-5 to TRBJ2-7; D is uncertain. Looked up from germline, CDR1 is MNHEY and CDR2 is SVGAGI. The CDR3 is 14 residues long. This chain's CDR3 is CASSTRGARYEEYF. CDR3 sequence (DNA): TGTGCTAGCAGTACCCGAGGAGCACGGTACGAGGAGTACTTC.

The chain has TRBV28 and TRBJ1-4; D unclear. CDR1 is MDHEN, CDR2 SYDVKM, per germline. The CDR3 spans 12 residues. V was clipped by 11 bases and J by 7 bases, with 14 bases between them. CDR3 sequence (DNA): TGTGCCTCGAACTGGGGAGGTGAAAAACTGTTTTTT. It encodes CASNWGGEKLFF.

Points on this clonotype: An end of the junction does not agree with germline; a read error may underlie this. CDR3 sequence reads: CAISIDRRRNTETFF. The CDR3, as DNA: TGTGCCATTAGTATAGATCGGCGGAGGAACACTGAAACCTTCTTT. The rearrangement links TRBV19 to TRBJ1-1; no reliable D call. The CDR3 has 15 residues. Per the germline V gene, CDR1 is LNHDA and CDR2 is SQIVND (reference sequence).

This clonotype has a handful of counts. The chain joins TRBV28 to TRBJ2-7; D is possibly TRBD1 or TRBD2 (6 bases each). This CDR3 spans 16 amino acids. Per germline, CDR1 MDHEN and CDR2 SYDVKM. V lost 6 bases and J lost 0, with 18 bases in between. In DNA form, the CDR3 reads TGTGCCAGCAGCCAGGAGGGGGGACGGAACTCCTACGAGCAGTACTTC. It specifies CASSQEGGRNSYEQYF.